This T cell receptor beta chain was recovered during a study of molecular identifiers for immune sequencing clone quantification. Whole-study results and caveats: Clonotypes topping 20 RNA copies carried over 98% of effector molecules but under 1% of naive ones.

The CDR3 extends over 18 amino acids. CDR1 SGHKS and CDR2 YYEKEE come from the germline V gene (reference sequence). V gave up 0 bases and J gave up 1 base, with 19 bases separating them. Methods described previously, with TCR primers listed, were used for bulk TCR libraries. TCRdb analysed the PCR reads with MiXCR anew, one entry per CDR3 protein. In the table there are 400,000 to 600,000 distinct CDR3 sequences, about 21% of which are singletons. This clonotype was counted at least ten times. No antigen is known for it. When naive CD8 T cells were sorted, they were gated as CD8+CD4-CCR7+CD45RA+. The gene calls are TRBV5-5 and TRBJ1-2; TRBD1 might be the D (6 bases). The sequenced material came from naive CD8+ T cells from blood, with Jurkat cell RNA spiked in. The subset is: FACS-sorted CD8+CD4-CCR7+CD45RA+ naive T cells. This sequence was found in a human donor in good health. Some libraries in this study had Jurkat cell RNA spiked in. The CDR3 reads CASSLGVYRDLVNYGYTF. CDR3 in DNA: TGTGCCAGCAGCTTGGGAGTGTACAGGGACTTAGTTAACTATGGCTACACCTTC.